The 27 T cell receptor beta chains below all came from one sample that was sequenced in a study of cytomegalovirus exposure and HLA in healthy donors. Some clones are missing from TCRdb's copy, which holds only in-frame ones; the method was immunoSEQ multiplex PCR. The repertoire holds roughly 270,000 clones, with 85% to 90% as singletons. The sequencing input was PBMCs. These receptors all stem from a woman aged 18-29 years in good health and CMV-seronegative.

V is TRBV4-1 and J is TRBJ1-2; D possibly corresponds to TRBD1 (5 bases). Germline loops: CDR1 MGHRA, CDR2 YSYEKL. The CDR3 extends over 13 amino acids. With 3 bases removed from V and 6 bases from J, the gap between germline ends came to 11 bases. The CDR3 reads CASSQQGGDGYTF. The CDR3 nucleotides read TGCGCCAGCAGCCAGCAGGGCGGGGATGGCTACACCTTC.

V usage is TRBV25-1 and J usage is TRBJ2-1; 10 bases fit TRBD2. After removal of 4 bases from V and 8 bases from J, the junction contained 8 bases not matched to a gene. The germline V gene encodes CDR1 MGHDK and CDR2 SYGVNS. The CDR3 is 15 amino acids. CDR3 nucleotides: TGTGCCAGCAGTGGGGCTAGCGGGAGAGATGATGAGCAGTTCTTC. Protein product: CASSGASGRDDEQFF.

The chain combines TRBV10-3 with TRBJ2-3; 12 bases align to TRBD2. Germline V gene sequence: CDR1 ENHRY, CDR2 SYGVKD. The CDR3 consists of 18 residues. After removal of 2 bases from V and 1 base from J, the junction contained 7 bases not matched to a gene. CDR3 DNA sequence: TGTGCCATCAGTGAGATTCTAGCGGGAGGGACCCGCACAGATACGCAGTATTTT. It codes for CAISEILAGGTRTDTQYF.

This clone occurred once. V usage is TRBV5-1 and J usage is TRBJ1-1; D perhaps matches TRBD1 (5 bases). Trimming took off 0 bases at V and 3 bases at J, with 12 bases between the two ends. Germline CDR1 and CDR2: SGHRS and YFSETQ. The CDR3 has 15 amino acids. The CDR3 DNA is TGCGCCAGCAGCTTGGAAGGGGTCCTCCACACTGAAGCTTTCTTT. It yields the protein CASSLEGVLHTEAFF.

The J gene is TRBJ1-1, the V gene TRBV28; TRBD1 might be the D (6 bases). Germline V gene sequence: CDR1 MDHEN, CDR2 SYDVKM. This CDR3 contains 14 residues. Trimming pared 2 bases from V and 1 base from J, leaving 8 bases between. The CDR3 DNA reads TGTGCCAGCAGTTTACCGACAGGGAACACTGAAGCTTTCTTT. This encodes CASSLPTGNTEAFF.

In the case of this clone: Germline and junction disagree at one end, which may indicate a read error. V gene TRBV5-5 combines with J gene TRBJ1-3; TRBD1 is a possible D gene (5 bases). This CDR3 has 14 amino acids. The germline V gene has CDR1 SGHKS and CDR2 YYEKEE (reference sequence). CDR3 bases: TGTGCCAGCACCTTGGGGCAGGGAAGAAACACCATATATTTT. Translating gives CASTLGQGRNTIYF.

The sample holds one count of this clone. The chain has TRBV19 and TRBJ1-1; the D is unclear. There are 13 residues in the CDR3. V lost 6 bases, J lost 1 base, and 9 bases lay in between. Germline CDR1 reads LNHDA; CDR2 reads SQIVND (reference sequence). The DNA of the CDR3 is TGTGCCAGTAGGGTAGGAGGGAACACTGAAGCTTTCTTT. Protein product: CASRVGGNTEAFF.

The chain employs TRBV4-1 and TRBJ1-1; 7 bases line up with TRBD1. The CDR3 loop spans 14 amino acids. Trimming at V came to 4 bases and at J to 6 bases, leaving 8 bases not matched to a gene. Looked up from germline, CDR1 is MGHRA and CDR2 is YSYEKL. CDR3 in DNA: TGCGCCAGCAGCCCTCAAGGGGGCCGGCCTGAAGCTTTCTTT. Translating gives CASSPQGGRPEAFF.

This rearrangement joins TRBV4-2 to TRBJ1-5, with D possibly being TRBD1 (5 bases). Germline assignment: CDR1 LGHNA and CDR2 YNFKEQ. V lost 1 base, J lost 7 bases, and 8 bases lay in between. The CDR3 is 13 amino acids. In DNA form, the CDR3 reads TGTGCCAGCAGCCAAGGGCGGGACCAGCCCCAGCATTTT. The encoded protein is CASSQGRDQPQHF.

This chain links TRBV6-6 with TRBJ2-7, with TRBD2 matching over 7 bases. The V segment lost 2 bases and the J segment 1 base; nucleotides outside the gene matches: 5. The CDR3 has 15 amino acids. Germline lookup yields CDR1 MNHNY and CDR2 SVGAGI (reference sequence). DNA of the CDR3: TGTGCCAGCAGTTACATAGCGGGTAGTTCCTACGAGCAGTACTTC. It is translated as CASSYIAGSSYEQYF.

The chain combines TRBV5-6 with TRBJ2-5, with a tentative D call TRBD2 (6 bases). This CDR3 is built from 14 residues. Germline V lookup: CDR1 SGHDT, CDR2 YYEEEE. V was cut by 3 bases and J by 4 bases, with 13 bases left in between. CDR3 DNA sequence: TGTGCCAGCAGCTGGGGGACTCCCTCAGAGACCCAGTACTTC. Translated: CASSWGTPSETQYF.

The chain links TRBV21-1 to TRBJ2-6; the table assigns TRBD1, which was not confirmed against the DNA. TRBV21-1 constitutes a pseudogene. This CDR3 region has 18 residues. CDR3 sequence reads: CASSKQGGTKSGANVLTF. The CDR3, as DNA: TGTGCCAGCAGCAAGCAGGGGGGCACGAAATCTGGGGCCAACGTCCTGACTTTC.

V is TRBV5-6 and J is TRBJ2-6, with D maybe TRBD1 (6 bases). Trimming pared 4 bases from V and 3 bases from J, leaving 11 bases between. This CDR3 spans 15 amino acids. Germline CDR1 and CDR2: SGHDT and YYEEEE. The DNA of the CDR3 is TGTGCCAGCAGCAACACAGGGTTTGGGGCCAACGTCCTGACTTTC. Translation gives CASSNTGFGANVLTF.

The rearrangement links TRBV27 to TRBJ2-2, with TRBD1 as a possible D gene (5 bases). The germline V and J ends were trimmed by 6 bases and 5 bases, with 13 bases remaining between them. Per the germline V gene, CDR1 is MNHEY and CDR2 is SMNVEV (reference sequence). The CDR3 covers 14 residues. CDR3 sequence (DNA): TGTGCCAGCAGAGAGCTGCAGGGAACCGGGGAGCTGTTTTTT. The encoded protein is CASRELQGTGELFF.

This sequence joins TRBV2 and TRBJ2-7; D may be TRBD2 (6 bases). This CDR3 has 13 residues. V was clipped by 4 bases and J by 2 bases, with 9 bases between them. Germline V gives CDR1 SNHLY, CDR2 FYNNEI. The CDR3 loop reads CASSAGVAYEQYF. The CDR3, as DNA: TGTGCCAGCAGTGCGGGAGTGGCCTACGAGCAGTACTTC.

This chain links TRBV7-9 with TRBJ2-7, with D uncertain. V lost 1 base to trimming and J lost 4 bases, with 5 bases between them. The germline V gene has CDR1 SEHNR and CDR2 FQNEAQ (reference sequence). The CDR3 runs 12 residues. The CDR3 loop reads CASSLGVYEQYF. In DNA form, the CDR3 reads TGTGCCAGCAGCTTAGGCGTTTACGAGCAGTACTTC.

The chain is built from TRBV7-2 and TRBJ1-4; 7 bases are a match to TRBD1. Per the germline V gene, CDR1 is SGHTA and CDR2 is FQGNSA. This CDR3 has 13 amino acids. V shed 5 bases and J 11 bases; nucleotides not matched to a gene: 8. In nucleotides, the CDR3 is TGTGCCAGCAGCCTCAATAGACAGGGTAAACTGTTTTTT. Encoded protein: CASSLNRQGKLFF.

This clone was seen only once. The chain joins TRBV28 to TRBJ2-1; 7 bases fit TRBD2. The CDR3 sequence is 14 residues long. Trimming took 6 bases from V and 0 from J; bases not matched to a gene: 2. The germline CDR1 and CDR2 sequences are MDHEN and SYDVKM. The CDR3 sequence is CASRPGGSYNEQFF. CDR3 DNA: TGTGCCAGCAGACCGGGAGGCTCCTACAATGAGCAGTTCTTC.

The chain joins TRBV27 to TRBJ2-5; 7 bases match TRBD1. V shed 6 bases, J shed 3 bases, and the junction held 13 bases outside the gene matches. This CDR3 spans 16 amino acids. Germline V CDR1 and CDR2: MNHEY, SMNVEV (reference sequence). The CDR3 DNA sequence: TGTGCCAGCAGCCTCCAGGGGGAGACAGCTGAAGAGACCCAGTACTTC. This encodes CASSLQGETAEETQYF.

The chain employs TRBV6-1 and TRBJ1-5; weak D call: TRBD1 (6 bases). The germline V gene encodes CDR1 MNHNS and CDR2 SASEGT. The V and J ends lost 8 bases and 4 bases respectively, with 18 bases between them. The CDR3 extends over 15 amino acids. The CDR3 loop reads CASSSGQFRNQPQHF. CDR3 DNA sequence: TGTGCCAGCTCCTCGGGACAATTTCGGAATCAGCCCCAGCATTTT.

This chain joins TRBV5-1 and TRBJ2-1; no clear D. This CDR3 has 11 residues. V was trimmed by 4 bases and J by 7 bases, leaving 6 bases between them. Germline CDR1 is SGHRS and CDR2 is YFSETQ. The CDR3 DNA reads as TGCGCCAGCAGCACGCAGAATGAGCAGTTCTTC. Its translation is CASSTQNEQFF.

This chain uses TRBV5-4 with TRBJ2-3; TRBD2 matches at 9 bases. This CDR3 is 16 amino acids long. Losses at the gene ends were 1 base for V and 4 bases for J; bases not matched to a gene: 7. CDR1 and CDR2 (germline): SGHNT, YYREEE (reference sequence). The CDR3 bases are TGTGCCAGCAGCTTGACTGGCGGGAGGGCGGCAGATACGCAGTATTTT. The encoded protein is CASSLTGGRAADTQYF.

In its sample, this clone was seen once. The chain uses TRBV10-3 and TRBJ2-1; TRBD2 matches at 9 bases. Per germline, CDR1 ENHRY and CDR2 SYGVKD. With V trimmed by 4 bases and J by 7 bases, 8 bases remained unmatched. CDR3 length: 15 residues. This CDR3 reads CAISVAGGPRNEQFF. For the CDR3, the DNA is TGTGCCATCAGTGTGGCGGGAGGGCCACGGAATGAGCAGTTCTTC.

The chain links TRBV6-6 to TRBJ2-7; the D is unclear. Germline V gene lookup returns CDR1 MNHNY and CDR2 SVGAGI (reference sequence). Trimming stripped 1 base from V and 5 bases from J, with 12 bases between. This CDR3 has 14 residues. CDR3 in amino acids: CASSYYGSDNEQYF. The DNA for the CDR3 is TGTGCCAGCAGTTACTACGGATCCGACAACGAGCAGTACTTC.

This chain links TRBV19 with TRBJ2-7; D call uncertain. The CDR3 sequence is 12 residues long. Between the trimmed V and J ends, which lost 5 bases and 3 bases, there was a span of 8 bases. Germline values: CDR1 LNHDA, CDR2 SQIVND (reference sequence). CDR3 bases: TGTGCCAGTAGTCCCCCCGGCTACGAGCAGTACTTC. It specifies CASSPPGYEQYF.

The J gene is TRBJ1-4, the V gene TRBV5-1; TRBD1 matches 7 bases. This CDR3 contains 16 residues. Germline V CDR1 and CDR2: SGHRS, YFSETQ. V lost 0 bases, J lost 0 bases, and 2 bases stayed unmatched. CDR3 DNA: TGCGCCAGCAGCTTGGGGGACAGAACAACTAATGAAAAACTGTTTTTT. Translating it yields CASSLGDRTTNEKLFF.

The CDR3 reads CASRETGRVEQYF. The CDR3 region has the DNA TGTGCCAGCAGAGAGACAGGGAGAGTCGAGCAGTACTTC. The V and J genes are TRBV27 and TRBJ2-7; 7 bases are a match to TRBD1. J gave up 6 bases and V 6 bases, and 8 bases lay outside the gene matches. Germline CDR1 and CDR2: MNHEY and SMNVEV (reference sequence). The CDR3 is 13 residues long.